This entry describes one TCR beta chain. What it binds is unknown. This entry is derived from a study of CD4 T cells in relation to SARS-CoV-2 and coronaviruses. As for the study in general: PBMCs were cultured with antigen for over nine days before TCR beta sequencing.

The CDR3 consists of 15 residues. Trimming pared 7 bases from V and 9 bases from J, leaving 18 bases between. CDR1 is KGHDR, CDR2 SFDVKD, per germline. TCRdb's table, derived via immunoSEQ multiplex PCR, lists solely in-frame clones and lacks some. The sample lists tens of thousands of clones, nearly 80% occurring once. Before the COVID-19 pandemic, during about 2010-2018, CD4+ T cells were taken from unexposed donors. The cells were cultured for about ten days before CD4+ T cells were isolated. Testing used SARS-CoV-2 S/N and four cold-coronavirus spikes on unexposed-donor CD4+ T cells, cells permitting. On days 3 and 7, cultures got half fresh IL-2 medium.

V is TRBV24-1 and J is TRBJ1-6; TRBD1 is a possible D gene (6 bases). The sample was CD4+ T cells from PBMCs, cultured in vitro. The clonotype originates from a human donor in good health. CDR3 sequence: CATRTQGLRGSPLHF. The CDR3 region has the DNA TGTGCCACCAGGACACAGGGTCTGCGAGGTTCACCCCTCCACTTT.